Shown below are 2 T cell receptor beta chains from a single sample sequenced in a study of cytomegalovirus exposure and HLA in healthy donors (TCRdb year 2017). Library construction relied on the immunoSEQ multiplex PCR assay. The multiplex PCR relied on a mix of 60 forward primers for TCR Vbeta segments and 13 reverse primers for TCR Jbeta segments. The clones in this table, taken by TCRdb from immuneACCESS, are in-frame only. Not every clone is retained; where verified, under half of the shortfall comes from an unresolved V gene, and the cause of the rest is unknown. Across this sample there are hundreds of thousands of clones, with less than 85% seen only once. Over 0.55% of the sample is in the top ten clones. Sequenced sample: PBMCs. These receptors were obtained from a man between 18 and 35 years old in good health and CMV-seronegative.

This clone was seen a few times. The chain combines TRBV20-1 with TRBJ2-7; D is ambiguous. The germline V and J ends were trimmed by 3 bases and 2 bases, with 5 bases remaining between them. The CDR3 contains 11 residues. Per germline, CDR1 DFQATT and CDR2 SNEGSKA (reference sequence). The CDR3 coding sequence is TGCAGTGCTAGGAACACCTACGAGCAGTACTTC. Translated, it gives CSARNTYEQYF.

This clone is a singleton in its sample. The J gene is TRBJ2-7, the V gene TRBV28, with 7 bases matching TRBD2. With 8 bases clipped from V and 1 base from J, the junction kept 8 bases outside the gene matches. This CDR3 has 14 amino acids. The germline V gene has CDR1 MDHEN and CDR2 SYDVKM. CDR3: CASAGSGASYEQYF. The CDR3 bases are TGTGCCAGCGCCGGGAGCGGGGCTTCCTACGAGCAGTACTTC.